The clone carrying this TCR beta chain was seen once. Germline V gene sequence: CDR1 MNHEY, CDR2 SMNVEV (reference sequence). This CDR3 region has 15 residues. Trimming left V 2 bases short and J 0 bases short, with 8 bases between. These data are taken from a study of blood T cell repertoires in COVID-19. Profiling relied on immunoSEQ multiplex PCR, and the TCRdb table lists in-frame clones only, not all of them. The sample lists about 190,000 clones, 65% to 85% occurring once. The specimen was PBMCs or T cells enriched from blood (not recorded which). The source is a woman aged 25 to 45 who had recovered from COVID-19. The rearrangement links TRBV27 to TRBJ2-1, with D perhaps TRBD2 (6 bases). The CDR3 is CASSLGGSSYNEQFF. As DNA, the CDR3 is TGTGCCAGCAGTTTAGGGGGGAGCTCCTACAATGAGCAGTTCTTC.